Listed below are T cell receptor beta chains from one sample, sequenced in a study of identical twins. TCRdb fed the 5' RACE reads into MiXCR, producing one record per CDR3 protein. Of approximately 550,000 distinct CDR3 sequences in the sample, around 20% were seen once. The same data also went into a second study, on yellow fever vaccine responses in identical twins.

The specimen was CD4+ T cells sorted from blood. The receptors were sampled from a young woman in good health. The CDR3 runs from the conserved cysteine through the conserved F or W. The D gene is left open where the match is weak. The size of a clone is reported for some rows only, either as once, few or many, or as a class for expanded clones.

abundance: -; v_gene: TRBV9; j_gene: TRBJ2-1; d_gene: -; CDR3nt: TGTGCCAGCAGCCCCGGGACGGGTAAGAACAATGAGCAGTTCTTC; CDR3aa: CASSPGTGKNNEQFF
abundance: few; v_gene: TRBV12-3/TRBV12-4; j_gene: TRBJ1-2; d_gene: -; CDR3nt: TGTGCCAGCAGTCCACCCCCCGGGACGGACTTCTATGGCTACACCTTC; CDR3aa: CASSPPPGTDFYGYTF
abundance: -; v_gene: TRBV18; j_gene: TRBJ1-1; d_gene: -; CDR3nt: TGTGCCAGCTCACCCAACCCGGCAAGGTGGGCGAACACTGAAGCTTTCTTT; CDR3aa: CASSPNPARWANTEAFF
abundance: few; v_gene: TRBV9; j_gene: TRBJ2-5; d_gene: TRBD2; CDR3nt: TGTGCCAGCAGCGTAGCTACGGTGAGCGGGGGACAAGAGACCCAGTACTTC; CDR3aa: CASSVATVSGGQETQYF
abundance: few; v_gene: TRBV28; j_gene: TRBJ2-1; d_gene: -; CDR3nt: TGTGCCAGCAGGCAGGGTCTAGAGAGCTCCTACAATGAGCAGTTCTTC; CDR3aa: CASRQGLESSYNEQFF
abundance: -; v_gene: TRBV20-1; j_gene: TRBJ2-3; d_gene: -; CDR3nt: TGCAGTGCTAGAGTGGTAGCGGTAACAGATACGCAGTATTTT; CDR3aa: CSARVVAVTDTQYF
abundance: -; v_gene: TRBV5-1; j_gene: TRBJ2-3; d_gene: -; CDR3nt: TGCGCCAGCAGTCCGGGACTCCACTCAGATACGCAGTATTTT; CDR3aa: CASSPGLHSDTQYF
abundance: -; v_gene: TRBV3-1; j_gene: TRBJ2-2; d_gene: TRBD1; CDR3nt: TGTGCCAGCAGCCAACAGGGGGCCGGGGAGCTGTTTTTT; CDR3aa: CASSQQGAGELFF
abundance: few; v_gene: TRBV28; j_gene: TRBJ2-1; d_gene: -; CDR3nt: TGTGCCAGCCATCAGCGGGTTTCCTACAATGAGCAGTTCTTC; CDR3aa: CASHQRVSYNEQFF
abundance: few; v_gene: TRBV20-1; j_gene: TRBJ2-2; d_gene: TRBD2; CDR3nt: TGCAGTGCTAGAGATGGACTAGCCGATACCGGGGAGCTGTTTTTT; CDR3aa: CSARDGLADTGELFF
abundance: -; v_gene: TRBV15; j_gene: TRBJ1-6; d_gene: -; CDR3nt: TGTGCCACCAAGGGACCTAATGGTTCACCCCTCCACTTT; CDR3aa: CATKGPNGSPLHF
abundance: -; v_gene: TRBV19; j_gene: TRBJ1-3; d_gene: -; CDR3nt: TGTGCCACCCGACCGTGGGCCCTCTCTGGAAACACCATATATTTT; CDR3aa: CATRPWALSGNTIYF
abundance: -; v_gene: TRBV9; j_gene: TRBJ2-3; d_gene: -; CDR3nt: TGTGCCAGCAGCGTAGGTTGGGGCGCGATCACAGATACGCAGTATTTT; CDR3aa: CASSVGWGAITDTQYF
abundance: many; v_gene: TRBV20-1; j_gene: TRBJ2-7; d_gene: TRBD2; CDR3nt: TGCAGTGCTACCCGGACTAGCGGTGAGCAGTACTTC; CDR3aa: CSATRTSGEQYF